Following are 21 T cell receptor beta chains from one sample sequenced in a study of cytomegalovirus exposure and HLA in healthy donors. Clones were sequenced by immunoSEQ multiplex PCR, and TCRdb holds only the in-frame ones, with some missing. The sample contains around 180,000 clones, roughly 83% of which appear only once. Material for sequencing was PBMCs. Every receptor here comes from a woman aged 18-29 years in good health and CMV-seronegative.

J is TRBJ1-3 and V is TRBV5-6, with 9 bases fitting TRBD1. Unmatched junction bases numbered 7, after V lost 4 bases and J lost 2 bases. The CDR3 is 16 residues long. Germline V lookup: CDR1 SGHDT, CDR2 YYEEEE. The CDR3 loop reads CASSPSGTGPGNTIYF. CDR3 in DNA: TGTGCCAGCAGCCCGTCGGGGACAGGGCCTGGAAACACCATATATTTT.

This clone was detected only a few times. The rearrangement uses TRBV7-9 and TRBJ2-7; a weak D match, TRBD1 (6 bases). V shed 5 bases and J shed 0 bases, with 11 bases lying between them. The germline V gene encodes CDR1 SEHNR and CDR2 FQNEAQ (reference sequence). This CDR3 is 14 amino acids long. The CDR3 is CASSLDSLSYEQYF. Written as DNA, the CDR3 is TGTGCCAGCAGCCTGGACAGCCTCTCCTACGAGCAGTACTTC. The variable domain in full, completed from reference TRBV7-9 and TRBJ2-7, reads DTGVSQNPRHKITKRGQNVTFRCDPISEHNRLYWYRQTLGQGPEFLTYFQNEAQLEKSRLLSDRFSAERPKGSFSTLEIQRTEQGDSAMYLCASSLDSLSYEQYFGPGTRLTVT.

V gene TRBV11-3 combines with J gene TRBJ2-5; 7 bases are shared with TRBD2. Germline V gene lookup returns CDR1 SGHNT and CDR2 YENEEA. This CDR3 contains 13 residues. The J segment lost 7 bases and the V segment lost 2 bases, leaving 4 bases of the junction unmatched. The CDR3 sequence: CASSLTGGGTQYF. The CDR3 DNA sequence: TGTGCCAGCAGCTTAACGGGAGGCGGGACCCAGTACTTC.

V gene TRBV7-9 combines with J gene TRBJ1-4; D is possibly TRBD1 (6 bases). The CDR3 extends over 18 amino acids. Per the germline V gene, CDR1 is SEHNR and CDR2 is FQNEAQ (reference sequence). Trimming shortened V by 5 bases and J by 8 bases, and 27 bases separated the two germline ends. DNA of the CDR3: TGTGCCAGCAGCCCCAATCGGGGGGCCAAAGGGACGCGGGAAAAACTGTTTTTT. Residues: CASSPNRGAKGTREKLFF. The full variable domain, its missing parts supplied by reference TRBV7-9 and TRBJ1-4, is DTGVSQNPRHKITKRGQNVTFRCDPISEHNRLYWYRQTLGQGPEFLTYFQNEAQLEKSRLLSDRFSAERPKGSFSTLEIQRTEQGDSAMYLCASSPNRGAKGTREKLFFGSGTQLSVL.

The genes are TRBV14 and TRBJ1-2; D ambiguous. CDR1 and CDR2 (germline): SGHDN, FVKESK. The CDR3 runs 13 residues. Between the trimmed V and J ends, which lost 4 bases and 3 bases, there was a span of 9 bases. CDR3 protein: CASSPEADYGYTF. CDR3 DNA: TGTGCCAGCAGCCCCGAGGCAGACTATGGCTACACCTTC.

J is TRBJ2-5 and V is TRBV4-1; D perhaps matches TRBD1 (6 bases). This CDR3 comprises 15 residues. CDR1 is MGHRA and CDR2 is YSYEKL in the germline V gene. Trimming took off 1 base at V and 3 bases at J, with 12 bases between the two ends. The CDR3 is CASSQGMGHKETQYF. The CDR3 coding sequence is TGCGCCAGCAGCCAAGGGATGGGACACAAAGAGACCCAGTACTTC.

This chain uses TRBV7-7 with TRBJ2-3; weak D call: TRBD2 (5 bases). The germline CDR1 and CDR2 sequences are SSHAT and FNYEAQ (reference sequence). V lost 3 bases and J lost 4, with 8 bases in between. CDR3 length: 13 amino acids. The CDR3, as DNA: TGTGCCAGCAGCTTCGGAGGCCCAGATACGCAGTATTTT. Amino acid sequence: CASSFGGPDTQYF.

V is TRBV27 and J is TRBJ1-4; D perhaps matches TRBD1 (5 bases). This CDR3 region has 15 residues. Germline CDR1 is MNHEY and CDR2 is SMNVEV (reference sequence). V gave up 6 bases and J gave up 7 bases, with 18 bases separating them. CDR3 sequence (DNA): TGTGCCAGCAGAAAACCGGGGGGGGTAGGTGAAAAACTGTTTTTT. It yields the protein CASRKPGGVGEKLFF.

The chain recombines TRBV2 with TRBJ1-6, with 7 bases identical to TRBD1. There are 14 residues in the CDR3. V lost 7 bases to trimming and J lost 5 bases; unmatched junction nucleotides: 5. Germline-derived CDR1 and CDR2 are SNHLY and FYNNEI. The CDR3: CASTTGQNNSPLHF. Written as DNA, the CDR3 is TGTGCCAGCACCACGGGACAGAATAATTCACCCCTCCACTTT.

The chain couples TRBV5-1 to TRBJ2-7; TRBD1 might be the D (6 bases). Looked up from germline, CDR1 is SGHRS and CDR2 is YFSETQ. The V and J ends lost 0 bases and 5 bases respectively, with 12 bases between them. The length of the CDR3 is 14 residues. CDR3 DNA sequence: TGCGCCAGCAGCTTGGGGACAGATCCTAACGAGCAGTACTTC. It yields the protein CASSLGTDPNEQYF.

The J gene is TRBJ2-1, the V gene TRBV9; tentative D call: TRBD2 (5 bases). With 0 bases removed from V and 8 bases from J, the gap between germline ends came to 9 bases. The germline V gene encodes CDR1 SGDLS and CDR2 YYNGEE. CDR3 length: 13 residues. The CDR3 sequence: CASSVAVRDEQFF. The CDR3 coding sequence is TGTGCCAGCAGCGTAGCAGTGCGGGATGAGCAGTTCTTC.

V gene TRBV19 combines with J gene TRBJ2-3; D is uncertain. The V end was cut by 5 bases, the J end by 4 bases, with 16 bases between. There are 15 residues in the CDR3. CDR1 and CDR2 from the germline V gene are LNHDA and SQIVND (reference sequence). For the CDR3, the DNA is TGTGCCAGTAGTTCTCGCCTTCGAAGAGCAGATACGCAGTATTTT. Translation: CASSSRLRRADTQYF.

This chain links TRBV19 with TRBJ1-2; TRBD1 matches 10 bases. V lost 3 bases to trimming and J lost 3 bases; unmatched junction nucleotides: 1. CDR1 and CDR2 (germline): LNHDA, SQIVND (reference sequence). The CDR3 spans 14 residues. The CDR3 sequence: CASSMGTGDYGYTF. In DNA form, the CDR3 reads TGTGCCAGTAGTATGGGGACAGGGGACTATGGCTACACCTTC.

The CDR3: CASSDSGRGGYNEQFF. The CDR3 coding sequence is TGTGCCAGCAGTGACTCGGGCCGGGGGGGCTACAATGAGCAGTTCTTC. This chain joins TRBV6-4 and TRBJ2-1; TRBD2 aligns across 8 bases. The germline V gene encodes CDR1 MRHNA and CDR2 SNTAGT. The CDR3 contains 16 residues. Trimming at V came to 0 bases and at J to 3 bases, leaving 4 bases not matched to a gene.

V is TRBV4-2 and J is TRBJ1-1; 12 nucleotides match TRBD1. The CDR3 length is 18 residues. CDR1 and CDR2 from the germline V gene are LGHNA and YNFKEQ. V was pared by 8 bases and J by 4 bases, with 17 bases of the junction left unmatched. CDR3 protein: CASAFPTGTGGSGTEAFF. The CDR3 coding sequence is TGTGCCAGCGCCTTTCCAACCGGGACAGGGGGCAGTGGCACTGAAGCTTTCTTT.

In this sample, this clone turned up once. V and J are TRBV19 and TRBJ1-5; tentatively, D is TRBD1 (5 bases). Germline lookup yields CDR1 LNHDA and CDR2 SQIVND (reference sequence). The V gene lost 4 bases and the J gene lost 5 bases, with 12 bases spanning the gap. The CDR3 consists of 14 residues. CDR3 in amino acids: CASSKLTDDQPQHF. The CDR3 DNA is TGTGCCAGTAGTAAGCTGACAGATGATCAGCCCCAGCATTTT.

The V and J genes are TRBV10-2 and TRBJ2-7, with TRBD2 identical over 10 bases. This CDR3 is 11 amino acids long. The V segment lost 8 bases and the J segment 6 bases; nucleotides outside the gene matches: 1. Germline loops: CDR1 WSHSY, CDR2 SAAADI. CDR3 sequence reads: CASLAGGEQYF. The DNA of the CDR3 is TGCGCCAGCTTAGCGGGAGGCGAGCAGTACTTC.

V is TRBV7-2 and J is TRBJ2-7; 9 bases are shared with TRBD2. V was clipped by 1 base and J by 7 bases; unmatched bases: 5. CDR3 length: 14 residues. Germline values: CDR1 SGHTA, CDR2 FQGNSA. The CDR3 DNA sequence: TGTGCCAGCAGCTTAGGCCTAGCGGGAACTGAGCAGTACTTC. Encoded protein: CASSLGLAGTEQYF. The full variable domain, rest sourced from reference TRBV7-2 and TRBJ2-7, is GAGVSQSPSNKVTEKGKDVELRCDPISGHTALYWYRQSLGQGLEFLIYFQGNSAPDKSGLPSDRFSAERTGGSVSTLTIQRTQQEDSAVYLCASSLGLAGTEQYFGPGTRLTVT.

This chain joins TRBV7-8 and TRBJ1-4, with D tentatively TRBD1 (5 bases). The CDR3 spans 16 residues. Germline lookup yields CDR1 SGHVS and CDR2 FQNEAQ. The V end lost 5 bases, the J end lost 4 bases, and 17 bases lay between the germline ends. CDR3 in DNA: TGTGCCAGCAGCCCCCTCAGGGTACAGAGTAATGAAAAACTGTTTTTT. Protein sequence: CASSPLRVQSNEKLFF.

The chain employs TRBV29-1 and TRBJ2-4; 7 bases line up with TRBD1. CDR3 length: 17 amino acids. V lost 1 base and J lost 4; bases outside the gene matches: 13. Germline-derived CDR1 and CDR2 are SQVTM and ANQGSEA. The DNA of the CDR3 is TGCAGCGTTGAAGGTGGCAGACCTTCGGGACAGAAAAACATTCAGTACTTC. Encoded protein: CSVEGGRPSGQKNIQYF.

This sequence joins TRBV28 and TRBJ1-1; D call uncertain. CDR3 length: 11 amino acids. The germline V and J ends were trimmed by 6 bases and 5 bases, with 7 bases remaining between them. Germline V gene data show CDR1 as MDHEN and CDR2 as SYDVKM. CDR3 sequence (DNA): TGTGCCAGCAGCTCTAAGACTGAAGCTTTCTTT. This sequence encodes CASSSKTEAFF.